Presented here are 27 T cell receptor beta chains from one specimen sequenced in a study of CD8 T cells in Susac syndrome. Reverse transcription used roughly 0.45 to 1 ug RNA and random hexamers. TCRdb reanalysed the immunoSEQ multiplex PCR reads using MiXCR and keeps one entry per CDR3 protein. Among 150,000 to 250,000 distinct CDR3 sequences listed, roughly 96% were seen once. Sequences were obtained from CD4+ T cells from PBMCs. The receptors here all came from a human donor with multiple sclerosis.

The V and J genes are TRBV5-6 and TRBJ2-1, with D perhaps matching TRBD1 (6 bases). The length of the CDR3 is 12 residues. Per the germline V gene, CDR1 is SGHDT and CDR2 is YYEEEE. V gave up 1 base and J gave up 7 bases, with 6 bases separating them. Here the CDR3 reads CASSLTGNEQFF. The CDR3 region has the DNA TGTGCCAGCAGCTTGACAGGGAATGAGCAGTTCTTC.

In nucleotides, the CDR3 is TGTGCCAGCAGGGTAACAGGGAACTATGGCTACACCTTC. Amino acid sequence: CASRVTGNYGYTF. The chain has TRBV27 and TRBJ1-2, with D perhaps matching TRBD1 (6 bases). The V and J ends lost 6 bases and 2 bases respectively, with 10 bases between them. This CDR3 region has 13 residues. CDR1 is MNHEY, CDR2 SMNVEV, per germline (reference sequence).

The V gene is TRBV23-1, the J gene TRBJ1-3; D remains unclear. TRBV23-1 is treated as an ORF (open reading frame) with a function not yet certain. The CDR3 covers 10 residues. V dropped 7 bases and J dropped 4 bases, with 2 bases sitting between them. The CDR3 DNA sequence: TGCGCCAGCATCGGAAACACCATATATTTT. Residues: CASIGNTIYF.

This chain links TRBV29-1 with TRBJ2-5, with TRBD1 matching over 8 bases. V shed 6 bases, J shed 4 bases, and the junction held 7 bases outside the gene matches. Germline lookup yields CDR1 SQVTM and CDR2 ANQGSEA. This CDR3 has 13 residues. CDR3: CSVPGQERETQYF. CDR3 nucleotides: TGCAGCGTCCCGGGACAGGAGCGAGAGACCCAGTACTTC.

This chain links TRBV2 with TRBJ1-1, with a tentative D call TRBD1 (6 bases). V was trimmed by 5 bases and J by 6 bases, leaving 16 bases between them. There are 14 residues in the CDR3. Per germline, CDR1 SNHLY and CDR2 FYNNEI. CDR3 protein: CASSLQGGLSEAFF. The CDR3 DNA follows: TGTGCCAGCAGTTTACAGGGAGGTTTATCTGAAGCTTTCTTT.

This clonotype appeared once. The genes are TRBV12-3 or TRBV12-4 and TRBJ2-2, with D tentatively TRBD1 (6 bases). This CDR3 comprises 14 residues. V was trimmed by 7 bases and J by 4 bases, leaving 13 bases between them. The CDR3 spells CASIQQGITGELFF. CDR3 nucleotide sequence: TGTGCCAGCATTCAACAGGGAATCACCGGGGAGCTGTTTTTT.

The gene calls are TRBV4-2 and TRBJ2-2, with TRBD2 as a possible D gene (6 bases). V lost 1 base and J lost 5, with 14 bases in between. This CDR3 is built from 16 residues. Germline V CDR1 and CDR2: LGHNA, YNFKEQ. CDR3 coding DNA: TGTGCCAGCAGCCAAGCTTGGGACTCGGGGACCGGGGAGCTGTTTTTT. Protein product: CASSQAWDSGTGELFF.

The chain uses TRBV5-1 and TRBJ1-1, with D possibly TRBD1 on 5 matching bases. The germline gives CDR1 SGHRS, CDR2 YFSETQ. The CDR3 spans 13 residues. V lost 4 bases, J lost 4 bases, and 11 bases lay in between. The CDR3 DNA follows: TGCGCCAGCAGCCCAGGACACACCACTGAAGCTTTCTTT. It codes for CASSPGHTTEAFF.

The genes are TRBV20-1 and TRBJ2-3, with D hard to call. The CDR3 is 12 amino acids. V was clipped by 5 bases and J by 1 base, with 7 bases between them. CDR1 and CDR2 from the germline V gene are DFQATT and SNEGSKA (reference sequence). This chain's CDR3 is CSAGSRTDTQYF. CDR3 DNA sequence: TGCAGTGCTGGGTCACGCACAGATACGCAGTATTTT.

The chain employs TRBV4-2 and TRBJ2-3, with TRBD2 matching 7 bases. Germline CDR1 reads LGHNA; CDR2 reads YNFKEQ. The junction had 6 bases not matched to a gene; V was cut back by 0 bases and J by 0 bases. The CDR3 spans 17 residues. The CDR3 coding sequence is TGTGCCAGCAGCCAAGATCCAGCGGGGATTAGCACAGATACGCAGTATTTT. This sequence encodes CASSQDPAGISTDTQYF.

The genes are TRBV7-9 and TRBJ2-7; D call uncertain. Germline CDR1 SEHNR, CDR2 FQNEAQ (reference sequence). The CDR3 sequence is 15 residues long. V lost 5 bases to trimming and J lost 0 bases, with 14 bases between them. The CDR3 here is CASSPLGWSSYEQYF. CDR3 DNA: TGTGCCAGCAGCCCCCTTGGGTGGAGCTCCTACGAGCAGTACTTC. Full variable domain (rest looked up from reference TRBV7-9 and TRBJ2-7): DTGVSQNPRHKITKRGQNVTFRCDPISEHNRLYWYRQTLGQGPEFLTYFQNEAQLEKSRLLSDRFSAERPKGSFSTLEIQRTEQGDSAMYLCASSPLGWSSYEQYFGPGTRLTVT.

The V and J genes are TRBV15 and TRBJ2-3, with TRBD1 identical over 9 bases. The germline V gene has CDR1 LNHNV and CDR2 YYDKDF (reference sequence). This CDR3 has 18 amino acids. The trim removed 5 bases at V and 4 bases at J, leaving 16 bases unmatched. The CDR3 DNA reads TGTGCCACCAGCCGTCCCCCCTCAGGACAGGGGTTTCCAGATACGCAGTATTTT. Protein: CATSRPPSGQGFPDTQYF.

The chain is built from TRBV7-9 and TRBJ1-4; unclear D gene. Trimming removed 3 bases from V and 5 bases from J, with 7 bases in between. Germline CDR1 is SEHNR and CDR2 is FQNEAQ (reference sequence). The CDR3 spans 13 residues. The chain's CDR3 is CASSFRMNEKLFF. In nucleotides, the CDR3 is TGTGCCAGCAGCTTTCGGATGAATGAAAAACTGTTTTTT.

The gene calls are TRBV30 and TRBJ1-5; 7 bases map to TRBD1. CDR1 and CDR2 (germline): GTSNPN, SVGIG (reference sequence). This CDR3 contains 13 residues. Trimming took 2 bases from V and 4 from J; bases not matched to a gene: 2. CDR3: CAWSPQGNQPQHF. Written as DNA, the CDR3 is TGTGCCTGGAGTCCACAGGGGAATCAGCCCCAGCATTTT.

The chain is built from TRBV7-9 and TRBJ1-5, with 7 nucleotides matching TRBD1. The CDR3 is made up of 15 amino acids. The junction had 6 bases not matched to a gene; V was cut back by 5 bases and J by 2 bases. CDR1 and CDR2 from the germline V gene are SEHNR and FQNEAQ (reference sequence). The CDR3 sequence: CASSPRGGGNQPQHF. The CDR3 nucleotides read TGTGCCAGCAGCCCCAGGGGGGGTGGCAATCAGCCCCAGCATTTT.

This chain connects TRBV24-1 to TRBJ1-2; D gene unclear. The length of the CDR3 is 11 residues. V gave up 3 bases and J gave up 5 bases, with 3 bases separating them. Germline CDR1 and CDR2: KGHDR and SFDVKD. CDR3 residues: CATSDDYGYTF. CDR3 sequence (DNA): TGTGCCACCAGTGATGATTATGGCTACACCTTC.

This sequence joins TRBV5-6 and TRBJ1-6; D remains ambiguous. With 5 bases removed from V and 8 bases from J, the gap between germline ends came to 11 bases. This CDR3 has 13 residues. CDR1 is SGHDT, CDR2 YYEEEE, per germline. CDR3 nucleotides: TGTGCCAGCAGGCGGGAGAAGGATTCACCCCTCCACTTT. Its translation: CASRREKDSPLHF.

This rearrangement joins TRBV9 to TRBJ2-1; TRBD1 matches 7 bases. V shed 0 bases and J 3 bases; nucleotides not matched to a gene: 3. Germline loops: CDR1 SGDLS, CDR2 YYNGEE. CDR3 size: 15 residues. The CDR3 DNA is TGTGCCAGCAGCGTAGCCCCAGGGGGCTACAATGAGCAGTTCTTC. Protein product: CASSVAPGGYNEQFF.

The chain has TRBV5-1 and TRBJ1-2; possible D gene TRBD1, 5 bases. Trimming stripped 4 bases from V and 7 bases from J, with 11 bases between. The CDR3 consists of 12 residues. The germline gives CDR1 SGHRS, CDR2 YFSETQ. In DNA, the CDR3 is TGCGCCAGCAGCCCTGGACATCTTGGCTACACCTTC. Protein sequence: CASSPGHLGYTF.

This chain uses TRBV9 with TRBJ1-1; tentatively, D is TRBD1 (5 bases). Trimming removed 4 bases at V and 1 base at J, with 17 bases between. CDR3 length equals 16 residues. Germline-derived CDR1 and CDR2 are SGDLS and YYNGEE. The CDR3: CASSFRPTAPNTEAFF. The CDR3 bases are TGTGCCAGCAGCTTTCGTCCGACAGCTCCGAACACTGAAGCTTTCTTT.

The gene calls are TRBV6-5 and TRBJ1-2; 9 nucleotides agree with TRBD1. The junction had 8 bases not matched to a gene; V was cut back by 5 bases and J by 10 bases. The CDR3 runs 13 residues. Germline lookup yields CDR1 MNHEY and CDR2 SVGAGI. The CDR3 here is CASSQGQGPDYTF. DNA of the CDR3: TGTGCCAGCAGTCAGGGACAGGGACCCGACTACACCTTC.

The chain uses TRBV29-1 and TRBJ1-1; TRBD1 agrees at 10 bases. V shed 4 bases, J shed 1 base, and the junction held 3 bases outside the gene matches. This CDR3 region has 14 residues. Germline assignment: CDR1 SQVTM and CDR2 ANQGSEA. CDR3 in amino acids: CSVVGQGSNTEAFF. The CDR3 DNA sequence: TGCAGCGTTGTGGGACAGGGGTCGAACACTGAAGCTTTCTTT.

The chain uses TRBV12-3 or TRBV12-4 and TRBJ1-2, with 8 bases that match TRBD1. This CDR3 is 13 amino acids long. The trim removed 6 bases at V and 8 bases at J, leaving 8 bases unmatched. The CDR3 loop reads CASRAGGSLGYTF. CDR3 nucleotide sequence: TGTGCCAGCAGAGCAGGGGGCTCTTTAGGCTACACCTTC.

The chain uses TRBV24-1 and TRBJ2-1; 11 bases agree with TRBD1. J gave up 3 bases and V 9 bases, and 6 bases lay outside the gene matches. The CDR3 has 15 residues. The germline V gene encodes CDR1 KGHDR and CDR2 SFDVKD. The CDR3 sequence is CATAPGTGGYNEQFF. The CDR3 nucleotides read TGTGCCACCGCTCCCGGGACAGGGGGCTACAATGAGCAGTTCTTC.

V gene TRBV5-1 combines with J gene TRBJ2-1; D is uncertain. V lost 9 bases and J lost 6, with 16 bases in between. Germline V gene sequence: CDR1 SGHRS, CDR2 YFSETQ. The CDR3 runs to 13 residues. In DNA form, the CDR3 reads TGCGCCACCCACAACTCGGATTCCAATGAGCAGTTCTTC. It translates to CATHNSDSNEQFF.

This chain uses TRBV15 with TRBJ1-2, with 10 bases that match TRBD1. Losses at the gene ends were 1 base for V and 7 bases for J; bases not matched to a gene: 3. The germline CDR1 and CDR2 sequences are LNHNV and YYDKDF (reference sequence). This CDR3 has 14 residues. CDR3: CATSRGQGATGYTF. DNA of the CDR3: TGTGCCACCAGCAGAGGACAGGGGGCGACTGGCTACACCTTC.

This clonotype was observed a single time. This rearrangement joins TRBV2 to TRBJ1-5; tentatively, D is TRBD1 (6 bases). Germline V gives CDR1 SNHLY, CDR2 FYNNEI. This CDR3 is 14 amino acids long. The ends were cut back, 3 bases at V and 3 bases at J, with 9 bases in the middle. CDR3 loop: CASSESGVNQPQHF. The CDR3 DNA follows: TGTGCCAGCAGTGAGTCAGGGGTCAATCAGCCCCAGCATTTT. The full variable domain, in which reference TRBV2 and TRBJ1-5 provide the parts outside the CDR3, is EPEVTQTPSHQVTQMGQEVILRCVPISNHLYFYWYRQILGQKVEFLVSFYNNEISEKSEIFDDQFSVERPDGSNFTLKIRSTKLEDSAMYFCASSESGVNQPQHFGDGTRLSIL.